This T cell receptor beta chain emerged from a study of blood T cell repertoires in COVID-19. Study-level information: COVID-19 samples collected from the United States, Italy and Spain covered acute and convalescent phases. Nucleic acid was either cDNA or gDNA, and it came from T cells, B-cell-depleted T cells, or PBMCs.

This clone was seen a few times. Original data processing: For nucleated cells, counts were estimated from reference gene primer amplification. The data were produced by immunoSEQ multiplex PCR, yet TCRdb's version contains in-frame clones alone and is incomplete. V and J calls and clone size are copied from that table; D and trimming were computed from the DNA. The repertoire consists of approximately 230,000 clones, with about 83% occurring once and the leading ten covering 5% to 6%. This CDR3 is 15 amino acids long. Germline V gene data show CDR1 as SNHLY and CDR2 as FYNNEI. V gave up 2 bases and J gave up 6 bases; unmatched junction bases: 8.

The sequenced material came from peripheral blood. The receptor comes from a man aged 80 or over with acute or convalescent COVID-19. This chain links TRBV2 with TRBJ1-2; 8 nucleotides agree with TRBD1. CDR3 in DNA: TGTGCCAGCAGTGAAAGGGGACAGGCTCTCGATGGCTACACCTTC. Translating it yields CASSERGQALDGYTF.